Listed here is a single T cell receptor (beta chain). Trimming stripped 4 bases from V and 4 bases from J, with 17 bases between. The CDR3 extends over 16 amino acids. Germline loops: CDR1 SGHTA, CDR2 FQGNSA. The record originates from a study of blood T cell repertoires in COVID-19. Study-wide context: Acute and convalescent COVID-19 samples came from the United States, Italy and Spain. The analysed material was cDNA or gDNA that came from T cells, B-cell-depleted T cells, or PBMCs.

Original processing notes: Counts of nucleated cells, estimated from reference gene primer amplification, were obtained. The assay was immunoSEQ multiplex PCR, and TCRdb's table has in-frame clones only and misses some. From that table come the V and J calls and clone size; the DNA was used to work out D and trimming. The data contain about 220,000 clones, around 80% of them singletons. The sample taken for sequencing was peripheral blood. The receptor was derived from a human donor in a cohort sampled during active COVID-19. The genes are TRBV7-2 and TRBJ2-1; D possibly corresponds to TRBD2 (6 bases). CDR3 loop: CASSSGLWPIYNEQFF. The CDR3 region has the DNA TGTGCCAGCAGCTCGGGACTCTGGCCGATTTACAATGAGCAGTTCTTC. Full variable domain (outside the CDR3, taken from reference TRBV7-2 and TRBJ2-1): GAGVSQSPSNKVTEKGKDVELRCDPISGHTALYWYRQSLGQGLEFLIYFQGNSAPDKSGLPSDRFSAERTGGSVSTLTIQRTQQEDSAVYLCASSSGLWPIYNEQFFGPGTRLTVL.